A selection of T cell receptor beta chains follows, all from one sample in a study of T cell repertoires in cytomegalovirus infection. TCRdb reprocessed the reads with MiXCR, giving one entry per CDR3 protein. The data show around 450,000 distinct CDR3 sequences, about 11% seen once. The source material was PBMCs. These receptors all come from a human donor in good health (CMV status not recorded). Some clones in this sample may be carry-over from other donors' samples. The CDR3 runs from the conserved cysteine through the conserved F or W. The D gene is left open where the match is weak. The size entry is marked missing in some rows and otherwise reads once, few, many or a size class.

V gene,clone size,J gene,D gene,CDR3 DNA,CDR3 protein
TRBV7-3,many,TRBJ2-7,NA,TGTGCCAGCAGCGCTACCGGGACATCACTCTCCTACGAGCAGTACTTC,CASSATGTSLSYEQYF
TRBV24-1,NA,TRBJ1-4,NA,TGTGCCACCAGTGAATCTGATCGGGCTGAAAAACTGTTTTTT,CATSESDRAEKLFF
TRBV6-5,many,TRBJ2-1,NA,TGTGCCAGCAGTTACTCTAGGGGGTACAATGAGCAGTTCTTC,CASSYSRGYNEQFF
TRBV13,many,TRBJ2-7,NA,TGTGCCAGCAGCTTAGGAGGTTCGACGCGAAACGAGCAGTACTTC,CASSLGGSTRNEQYF
TRBV4-2,NA,TRBJ2-1,TRBD2,TGTGCCAGCAGCCAAGATAGTGGCGGGAGAGGCAATGAGCAGTTCTTC,CASSQDSGGRGNEQFF
TRBV24-1,NA,TRBJ2-7,NA,TGTGCCACCAGTGATACTCGTGGGGCCTACGAGCAGTACTTC,CATSDTRGAYEQYF
TRBV15,few,TRBJ2-1,TRBD2,TGTGCCACCAGCAGACCCTTGGGGAATAGCGGGAGCGATGAGCAGTTCTTC,CATSRPLGNSGSDEQFF
TRBV6-1,many,TRBJ1-5,NA,TGTGCCAGCAGGGGAACAGGTTTGTGGCCCCAGCATTTT,CASRGTGLWPQHF
TRBV5-6,many,TRBJ2-3,TRBD1,TGTGCCAGCAGGCCAACCGGGACAGTGGTTAGCACAGATACGCAGTATTTT,CASRPTGTVVSTDTQYF
TRBV7-1,NA,TRBJ2-7,TRBD2,TGCGCCAGCAGTCTCAGCGGGGGGTCCGGCTACAAGCAGTACTTC,CASSLSGGSGYKQYF